This T cell receptor beta chain emerged from a study of blood T cell repertoires in COVID-19. Profiled with immunoSEQ multiplex PCR; TCRdb holds only in-frame clones, not every one. Found here are about 210,000 clones, roughly 86% of them singletons; the top ten hold around 6%. In terms of age and location, participants ranged from roughly 18 to 100 years and lived in under 30 US areas. This receptor was obtained from a man aged 40-49 years with acute COVID-19. The specimen was PBMCs or T cells enriched from blood (not recorded which).

The CDR3 loop is CASSSTSGYEQYF. CDR3 DNA sequence: TGTGCCAGCAGTTCGACTAGCGGCTACGAGCAGTACTTC. The V call is TRBV6-5, the J call TRBJ2-7; 9 nucleotides match TRBD2. This CDR3 comprises 13 residues. Unmatched junction bases numbered 1, after V lost 4 bases and J lost 3 bases. The germline V gene has CDR1 MNHEY and CDR2 SVGAGI.